This T cell receptor beta chain was identified during a study of spatial heterogeneity in lung cancer. Study outcomes and limitations: Coverage estimated for tumor T cells reached 6% to 9% for alpha chains and around 12% for beta chains. Tracking of tumor mutation counts was seen in expanded intratumoral alpha and beta TCR counts.

In the library, each TCR cDNA molecule bore its own unique molecular identifier. TCRdb passed the 5' RACE reads through MiXCR, listing each CDR3 protein once. The data contain fewer than 4,500 distinct CDR3 sequences, roughly 30% of them singletons. The time point: sample taken at primary tumor resection. Unsorted tumor, nontumor lung tissue or cryopreserved PBMC supplied the whole RNA. This clonotype was detected ten times or more. Antigen specificity is unknown. The source of this sequence is a male donor with early-stage non-small cell lung cancer. This specimen consisted of lung tumor tissue, obtained at surgery.

The CDR3 region is CASSSGTVQETQYF. CDR3 in DNA: TGTGCCAGCAGCTCCGGGACCGTCCAAGAGACCCAGTACTTC. This chain connects TRBV28 to TRBJ2-5, with D perhaps given as TRBD1 or TRBD2 (5 bases each). Trimming left V 6 bases short and J 1 base short, with 12 bases between. This CDR3 has 14 residues. Germline-derived CDR1 and CDR2 are MDHEN and SYDVKM.